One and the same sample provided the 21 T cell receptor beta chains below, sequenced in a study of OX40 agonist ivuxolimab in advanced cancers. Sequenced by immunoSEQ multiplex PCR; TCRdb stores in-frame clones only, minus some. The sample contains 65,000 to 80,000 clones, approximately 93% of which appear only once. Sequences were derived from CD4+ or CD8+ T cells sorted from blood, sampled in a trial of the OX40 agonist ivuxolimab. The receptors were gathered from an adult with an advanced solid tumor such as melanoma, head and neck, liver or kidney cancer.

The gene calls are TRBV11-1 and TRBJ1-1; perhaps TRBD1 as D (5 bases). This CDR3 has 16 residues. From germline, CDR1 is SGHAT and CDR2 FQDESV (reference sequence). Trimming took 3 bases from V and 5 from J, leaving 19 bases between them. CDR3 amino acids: CASSFGQGRPGTEAFF. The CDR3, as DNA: TGTGCCAGCAGCTTCGGGCAGGGTAGACCAGGAACTGAAGCTTTCTTT. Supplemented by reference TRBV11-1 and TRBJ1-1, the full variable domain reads EAEVAQSPRYKITEKSQAVAFWCDPISGHATLYWYRQILGQGPELLVQFQDESVVDDSQLPKDRFSAERLKGVDSTLKIQPAELGDSAMYLCASSFGQGRPGTEAFFGQGTRLTVV.

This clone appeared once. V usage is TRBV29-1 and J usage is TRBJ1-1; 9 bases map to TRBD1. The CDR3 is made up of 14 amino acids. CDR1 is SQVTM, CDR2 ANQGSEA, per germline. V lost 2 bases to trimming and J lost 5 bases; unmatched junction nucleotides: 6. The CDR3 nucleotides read TGCAGCGTTGAAACCCGACAGGGGGTTACTGAAGCTTTCTTT. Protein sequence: CSVETRQGVTEAFF.

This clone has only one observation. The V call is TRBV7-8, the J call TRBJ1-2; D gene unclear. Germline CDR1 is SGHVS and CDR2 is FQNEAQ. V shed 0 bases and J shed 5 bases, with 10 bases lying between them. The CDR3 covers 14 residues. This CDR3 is CASSLAQQSYGYTF. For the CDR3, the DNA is TGTGCCAGCAGCTTAGCGCAACAGTCATATGGCTACACCTTC.

DNA for the CDR3: TGCGCCAGCAGCTTACAGGAGAGCTCCTACAATGAGCAGTTCTTC. Translation gives CASSLQESSYNEQFF. V gene TRBV5-1 combines with J gene TRBJ2-1, with D perhaps matching TRBD1 (5 bases). Germline V gene sequence: CDR1 SGHRS, CDR2 YFSETQ. Trimming took 2 bases from V and 0 from J, leaving 9 bases between them. CDR3 length: 15 amino acids.

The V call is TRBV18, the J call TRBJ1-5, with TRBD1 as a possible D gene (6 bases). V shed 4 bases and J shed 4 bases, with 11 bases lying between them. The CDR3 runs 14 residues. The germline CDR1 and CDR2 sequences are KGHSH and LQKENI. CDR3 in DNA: TGTGCCAGCTCACTACAGGACAGAAATCAGCCCCAGCATTTT. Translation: CASSLQDRNQPQHF.

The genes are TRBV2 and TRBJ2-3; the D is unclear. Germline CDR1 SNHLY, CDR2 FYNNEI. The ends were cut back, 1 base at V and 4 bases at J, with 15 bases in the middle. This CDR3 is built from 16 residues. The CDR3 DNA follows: TGTGCCAGCAGTGAAGGCCCGCTGGGTCTAGCAGATACGCAGTATTTT. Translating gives CASSEGPLGLADTQYF.

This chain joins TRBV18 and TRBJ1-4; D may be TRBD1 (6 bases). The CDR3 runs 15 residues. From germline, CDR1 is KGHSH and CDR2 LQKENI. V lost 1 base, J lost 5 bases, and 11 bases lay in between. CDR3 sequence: CASSPLETGNEKLFF. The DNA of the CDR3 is TGTGCCAGCTCACCACTGGAAACAGGGAATGAAAAACTGTTTTTT.

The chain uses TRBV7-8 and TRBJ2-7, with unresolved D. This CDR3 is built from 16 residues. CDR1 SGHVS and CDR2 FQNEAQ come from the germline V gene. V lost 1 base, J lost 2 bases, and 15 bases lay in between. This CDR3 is CASSLEGPAVAYEQYF. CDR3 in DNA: TGTGCCAGCAGCTTAGAGGGCCCGGCAGTAGCCTACGAGCAGTACTTC.

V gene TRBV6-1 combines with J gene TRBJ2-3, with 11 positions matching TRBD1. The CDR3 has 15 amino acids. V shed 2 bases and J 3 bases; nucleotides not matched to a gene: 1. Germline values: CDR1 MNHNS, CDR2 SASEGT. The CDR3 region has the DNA TGTGCCAGCAGTGAAAGGGACAGGGGGACAGATACGCAGTATTTT. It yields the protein CASSERDRGTDTQYF.

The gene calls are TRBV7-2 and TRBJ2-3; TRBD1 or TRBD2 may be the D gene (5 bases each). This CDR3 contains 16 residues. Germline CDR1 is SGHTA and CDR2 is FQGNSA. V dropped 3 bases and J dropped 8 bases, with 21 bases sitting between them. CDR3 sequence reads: CASSLGVPNSGGTQYF. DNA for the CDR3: TGTGCCAGCAGCTTGGGGGTCCCGAACTCTGGAGGTACGCAGTATTTT.

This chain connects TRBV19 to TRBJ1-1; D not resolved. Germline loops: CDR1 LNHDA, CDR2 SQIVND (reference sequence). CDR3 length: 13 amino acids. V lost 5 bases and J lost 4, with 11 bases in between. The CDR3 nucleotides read TGTGCCAGTAGTCCCGGACCGATCACTGAAGCTTTCTTT. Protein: CASSPGPITEAFF.

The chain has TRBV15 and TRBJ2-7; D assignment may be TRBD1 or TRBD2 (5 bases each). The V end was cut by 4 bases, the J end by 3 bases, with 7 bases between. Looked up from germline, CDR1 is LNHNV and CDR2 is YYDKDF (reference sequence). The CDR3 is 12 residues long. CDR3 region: CATSTGSYEQYF. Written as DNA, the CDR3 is TGTGCCACCAGCACAGGGAGCTACGAGCAGTACTTC.

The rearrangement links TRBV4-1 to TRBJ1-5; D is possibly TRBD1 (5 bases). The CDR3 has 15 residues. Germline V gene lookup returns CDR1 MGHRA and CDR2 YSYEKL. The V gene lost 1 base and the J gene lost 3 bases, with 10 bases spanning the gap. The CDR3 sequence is CASSQGRGVNQPQHF. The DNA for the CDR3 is TGCGCCAGCAGCCAAGGTAGAGGGGTCAATCAGCCCCAGCATTTT.

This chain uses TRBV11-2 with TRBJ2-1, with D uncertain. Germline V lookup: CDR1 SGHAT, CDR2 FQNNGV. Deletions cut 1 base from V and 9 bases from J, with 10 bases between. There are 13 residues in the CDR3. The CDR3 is CASSLGLVSEQFF. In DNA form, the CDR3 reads TGTGCCAGCAGCTTAGGATTGGTCAGTGAGCAGTTCTTC.

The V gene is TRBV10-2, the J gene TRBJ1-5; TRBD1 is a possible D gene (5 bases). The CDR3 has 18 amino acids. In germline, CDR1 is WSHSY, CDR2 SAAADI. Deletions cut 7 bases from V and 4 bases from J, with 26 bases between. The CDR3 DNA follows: TGCGCCAGCAATGCGGGCAACCATGACAGTTCCCGTAATCAGCCCCAGCATTTT. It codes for CASNAGNHDSSRNQPQHF.

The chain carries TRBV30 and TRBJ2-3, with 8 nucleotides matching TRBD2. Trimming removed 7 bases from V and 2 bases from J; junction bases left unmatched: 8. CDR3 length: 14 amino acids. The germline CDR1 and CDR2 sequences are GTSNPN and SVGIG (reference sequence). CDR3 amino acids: CAFSGGRFTDTQYF. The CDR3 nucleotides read TGTGCCTTCAGCGGGGGCCGATTCACAGATACGCAGTATTTT. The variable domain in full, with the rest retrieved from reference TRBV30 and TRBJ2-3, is SQTIHQWPATLVQPVGSPLSLECTVEGTSNPNLYWYRQAAGRGLQLLFYSVGIGQISSEVPQNLSASRPQDRQFILSSKKLLLSDSGFYLCAFSGGRFTDTQYFGPGTRLTVL.

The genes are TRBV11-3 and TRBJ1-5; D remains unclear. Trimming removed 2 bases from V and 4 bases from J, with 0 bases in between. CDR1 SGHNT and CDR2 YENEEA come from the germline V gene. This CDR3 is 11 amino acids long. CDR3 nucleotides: TGTGCCAGCAGCTTAAATCAGCCCCAGCATTTT. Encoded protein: CASSLNQPQHF.

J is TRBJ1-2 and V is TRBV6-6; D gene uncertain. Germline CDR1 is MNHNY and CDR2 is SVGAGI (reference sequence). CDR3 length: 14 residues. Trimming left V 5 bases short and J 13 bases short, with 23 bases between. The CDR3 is CASSPPGGRVSSTF. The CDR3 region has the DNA TGTGCCAGCAGTCCCCCCGGTGGAAGAGTGAGCTCCACCTTC.

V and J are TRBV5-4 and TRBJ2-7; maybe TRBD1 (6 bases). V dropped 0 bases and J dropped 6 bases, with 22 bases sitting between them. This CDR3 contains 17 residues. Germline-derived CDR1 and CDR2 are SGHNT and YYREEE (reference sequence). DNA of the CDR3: TGTGCCAGCAGCTTGGGATTTGGGGGCGGCTGGGTGCGCGAGCAGTACTTC. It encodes CASSLGFGGGWVREQYF.

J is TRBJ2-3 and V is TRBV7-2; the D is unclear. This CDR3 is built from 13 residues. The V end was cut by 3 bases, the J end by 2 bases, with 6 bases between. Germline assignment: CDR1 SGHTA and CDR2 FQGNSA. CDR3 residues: CASSLRLTDTQYF. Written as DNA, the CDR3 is TGTGCCAGCAGCTTGCGCCTCACAGATACGCAGTATTTT. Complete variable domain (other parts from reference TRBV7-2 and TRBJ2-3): GAGVSQSPSNKVTEKGKDVELRCDPISGHTALYWYRQSLGQGLEFLIYFQGNSAPDKSGLPSDRFSAERTGGSVSTLTIQRTQQEDSAVYLCASSLRLTDTQYFGPGTRLTVL.

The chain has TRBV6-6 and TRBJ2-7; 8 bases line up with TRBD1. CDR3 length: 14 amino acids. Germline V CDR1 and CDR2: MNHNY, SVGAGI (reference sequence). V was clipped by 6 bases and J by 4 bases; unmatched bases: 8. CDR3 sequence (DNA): TGTGCCAGCAGAAAACAGGGGGGACGATACGAGCAGTACTTC. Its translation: CASRKQGGRYEQYF.